Detailed here is one T cell receptor (beta chain). This clone was seen just once. No cognate antigen has been identified for it. One base away there is no much larger clone; base qualities are not given. This sample was taken from a study of T cell responses to AZD1222 COVID-19 vaccine (dated by TCRdb to about 2021). Describing the broader study: TCR sequencing was performed for 233 trial participants, of whom roughly 200 were given two doses of AZD1222 and some 26 were given two doses of MenACWY control vaccine. Trial participants were enrolled by age into subgroups of 18-55, 56-69 and 70-plus years, and about 150, 27 and 61 TCR-sequenced participants, respectively, were included in these subgroups. The paper as a whole reports these results and caveats: The whole spike protein was spanned by vaccine-associated CD4 TCRs, and dominant responses were seen in regions 160-218 and 743-854. Participants were mostly white British and included more females than males, and it was suggested by the authors that clonal diversity may have been underestimated. No day 14 peak-response samples were available, so repertoires were characterized only after the peak T cell response. The 56-69-year group was small, and its depth increase did not reach significance, likely because of low power. Conclusions about previously exposed vaccinees are limited because only a handful of AZD1222 recipients were SARS-CoV-2 seropositive at baseline. After two AZD1222 doses, spike-specific TCR breadth and depth were significantly higher than at day 0 and than in MenACWY recipients. Reportedly, close to half of the unique spike-specific TCRs recognized epitopes lying outside the regions that are mutated in the B.1.351 and B.1.1.7 variants.

According to the germline V gene (reference sequence), CDR1 reads GTSNPN and CDR2 reads SVGIG. Spanning cysteine to phenylalanine, the CDR3 consists of 13 amino acids. Of all the DNA, just the CDR3 is kept, 39 bases in frame from base 1. V is cut back by 6 bases and J by 2 bases, with 5 bases in the junction unmatched. Explained via the paper, the time point label denotes: about 28 days (+/-7) after the second vaccine dose. AZD1222 recipients whose second dose came at about 4 weeks and those whose second dose came at about 12 weeks were combined into one group, since spike-specific TCR depth and breadth did not differ between the two schedules. Samples from vaccinated people were obtained from the UK trials COV001 and COV002, which included a single-blind randomized controlled phase 2/3 trial of AZD1222 (ChAdOx1 nCoV-19) in healthy adults. Trial participant PBMC samples were collected at day 0 and day 28 after the second dose for TCRbeta chain sequencing.

The CDR3 regions of human TCRbeta chains were subjected to immunosequencing. In the paper's pipeline: TCRs in the repertoires were compared against a reference library of SARS-CoV-2-specific TCRs that had been generated with the MIRA antigen-specificity platform. Breadth was defined as the fraction of unique TCRs that were SARS-CoV-2-associated. Depth was defined as the fraction of total T cells that were SARS-CoV-2-associated. Using the MIRA data, each spike-specific TCR was mapped to the spike region that the TCR reacts to and placed in a CD4 or CD8 class. Log10-transformed breadth and depth values were compared by one-way ANOVA with Sidak's multiple comparisons tests. TCRdb provides this immuneACCESS table in a form limited to in-frame rearrangements. Some clones are lacking; in checked studies, under half of them reflect an unresolved V gene, and why the rest are absent is not known. V, J and clone size are taken as reported in that table, and D and trimming were inferred from the DNA itself. This sample has about 130,000 clones in its table, and 85% to 90% of those were observed once. Together, the top ten hold roughly 4.4% of the sample.

The source is an adult who received the AZD1222 COVID-19 vaccine. The source material was peripheral blood, sampled 28 days after the second AZD1222 dose. This sequence uses TRBV30 and TRBJ2-7, and 9 bases in between align with TRBD1. DNA sequence: TGTGCCTGTCCGGGACAGGGCGCCTACGAGCAGTACTTC. Its translation is CACPGQGAYEQYF.